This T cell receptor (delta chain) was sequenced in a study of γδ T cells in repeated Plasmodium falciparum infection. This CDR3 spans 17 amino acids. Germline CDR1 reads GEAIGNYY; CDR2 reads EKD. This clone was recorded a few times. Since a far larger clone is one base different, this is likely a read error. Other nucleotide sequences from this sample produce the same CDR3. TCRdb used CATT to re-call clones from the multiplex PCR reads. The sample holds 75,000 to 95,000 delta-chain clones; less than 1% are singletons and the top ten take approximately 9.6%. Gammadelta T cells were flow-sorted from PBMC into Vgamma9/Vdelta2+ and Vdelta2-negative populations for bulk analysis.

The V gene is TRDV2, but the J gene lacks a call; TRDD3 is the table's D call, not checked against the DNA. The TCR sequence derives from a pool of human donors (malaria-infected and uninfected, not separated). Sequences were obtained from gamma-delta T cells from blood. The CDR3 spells CAITSHWGIWDTDKLIF. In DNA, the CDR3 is TGTGCTATTACTAGTCACTGGGGGATATGGGACACCGATAAACTCATCTTC.